This T cell receptor beta chain was recorded in a study of monozygotic twins with inflammatory bowel disease. PCR of TCRalpha and TCRbeta cDNA was nested, with two rounds of 16 and 9 cycles. Reanalyzing the 5' RACE reads, TCRdb keeps one entry per CDR3 protein, without DNA. The specimen's table records 440,000 or so distinct CDR3 sequences. After skipping T cell sorting, the authors isolated total RNA from whole blood. The germline gives CDR1 SGHAT, CDR2 FQNNGV. The CDR3 totals 17 residues. The sequence came from a human donor with ulcerative colitis or Crohn's disease, or a healthy co-twin of an affected twin (not recorded which). The sequencing sample was made of blood. The chain has TRBV11-2 and TRBJ1-1; the TCRdb D gene call, TRBD1, has no DNA to confirm it. The chain's CDR3 is CASSFWPGGGLNTEAFF.